This T cell receptor (beta chain) emerged from a study of blood T cell repertoires in COVID-19. J was trimmed by 7 bases and V by 4 bases; bases with no gene match: 10. This CDR3 contains 15 residues. CDR1 and CDR2 (germline): SGDLS, YYNGEE. Source study methods: Counts of nucleated cells, estimated from reference gene primer amplification, were obtained. Some clones are missing from TCRdb's copy, which holds only in-frame ones; the method was immunoSEQ multiplex PCR. D and trimming come from the DNA, and the V and J calls and clone size come from that table. The profile shows 130,000 to 150,000 clones, roughly 88% of them singletons. The cohort comprised adults aged roughly 18 to 95 years residing in some 24 US areas. Allocation to cohorts depended on clinical history reported by the participants.

The sequenced material came from PBMCs or T cells enriched from blood (not recorded which). This sequence joins TRBV9 and TRBJ1-4, with 7 bases aligning to TRBD1. The receptor's source is a woman aged 25 to 45 with acute COVID-19. The CDR3 nucleotides read TGTGCCAGCAGCTACGGACAGGTCCGAGGTGAAAAACTGTTTTTT. Its translation: CASSYGQVRGEKLFF. Supplemented by reference TRBV9 and TRBJ1-4, the full variable domain reads DSGVTQTPKHLITATGQRVTLRCSPRSGDLSVYWYQQSLDQGLQFLIQYYNGEERAKGNILERFSAQQFPDLHSELNLSSLELGDSALYFCASSYGQVRGEKLFFGSGTQLSVL.